This TCR beta chain was identified in a study of cytomegalovirus exposure and HLA in healthy donors. PCR involved 60 Vbeta and 13 Jbeta primers. The repertoire was sequenced with immunoSEQ multiplex PCR; TCRdb's copy has only in-frame clones and lacks some. The repertoire has around 50,000 clones, just under 85% of them found once; the top ten carry 1.7%. Per germline, CDR1 MDHEN and CDR2 SYDVKM. This CDR3 is 17 amino acids long. V trimming: 5 bases; J trimming: 0 bases; junction bases outside the gene matches: 9. V gene TRBV28 combines with J gene TRBJ1-1, with 10 bases lining up with TRBD1. Input material: PBMCs. This receptor was identified in a middle-aged man in good health and CMV-seronegative. In DNA, the CDR3 is TGTGCCAGCAGTGAACCGGGACAGGGGACGATGAACACTGAAGCTTTCTTT. Protein sequence: CASSEPGQGTMNTEAFF.